This T cell receptor beta chain stems from a study of blood T cell repertoires in COVID-19. Study context: T cells, B-cell-depleted T cells, or PBMCs supplied cDNA or gDNA.

Trimming left V 5 bases short and J 6 bases short, with 16 bases between. This CDR3 is 14 amino acids long. Germline values: CDR1 SGHTA, CDR2 FQGNSA. Clones were read by immunoSEQ multiplex PCR, and TCRdb kept only the in-frame ones, dropping some. The data contain over 150,000 clones, 83% of them seen just once; the ten biggest clones take up 12%. This clone showed up just a few times. The chain uses TRBV7-2 and TRBJ1-2; D unresolved. The source of this sequence is a woman in her sixties with COVID-19, enrolled during active disease. Sequencing was done on a sample of peripheral blood. CDR3 sequence: CASSPSGALDGYTF. The CDR3 DNA follows: TGTGCCAGCAGCCCGAGTGGAGCTTTGGATGGCTACACCTTC.